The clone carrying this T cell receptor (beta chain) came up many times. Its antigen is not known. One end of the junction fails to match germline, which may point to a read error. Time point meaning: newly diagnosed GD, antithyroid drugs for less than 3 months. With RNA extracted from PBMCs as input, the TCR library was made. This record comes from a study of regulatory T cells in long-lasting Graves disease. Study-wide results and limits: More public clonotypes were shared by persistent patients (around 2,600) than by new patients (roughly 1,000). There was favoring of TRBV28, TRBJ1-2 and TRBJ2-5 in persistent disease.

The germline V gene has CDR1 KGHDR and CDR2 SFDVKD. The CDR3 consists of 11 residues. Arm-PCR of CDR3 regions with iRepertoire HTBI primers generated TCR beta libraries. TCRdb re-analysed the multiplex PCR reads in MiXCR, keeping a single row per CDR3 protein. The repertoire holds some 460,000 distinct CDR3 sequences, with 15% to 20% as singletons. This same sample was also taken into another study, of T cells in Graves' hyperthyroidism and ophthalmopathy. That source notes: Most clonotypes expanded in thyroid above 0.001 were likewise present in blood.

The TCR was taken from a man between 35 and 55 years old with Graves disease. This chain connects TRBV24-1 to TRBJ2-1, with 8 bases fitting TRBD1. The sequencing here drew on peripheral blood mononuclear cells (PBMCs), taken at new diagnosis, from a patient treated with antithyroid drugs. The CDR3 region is CATRGQAGFLF. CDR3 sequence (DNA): TGTGCCACCAGGGGACAGGCAGGTTTCCTCTTC.